The text below deals with one T cell receptor beta chain. What it binds is unknown. The sample originates from a study of Ad26.COV2.S vaccination and SARS-CoV-2 variants. Study-wide findings and caveats: Vaccinees reportedly had broad spike-specific CD8+ and CD4+ T cell responses.

Data came from immunoSEQ multiplex PCR; TCRdb stores just in-frame clones and leaves some out. The sample records under 500,000 clones, 80% to 95% being singletons. Treatment: around 19 received Ad26.COV2.S at low or high dose, single or two shots; several received placebo; per-sample allocation not given. It was on day 63 after the first vaccine or placebo injection that samples were taken. This material consisted of peripheral blood, taken in a trial of Ad26.COV2.S vaccine versus placebo. This clonotype was obtained from a person aged 18-65 years who received the Ad26.COV2.S COVID-19 vaccine or a placebo.

The DNA of the CDR3 is TGTGCCAGCAGGGATCACTATGGCTACACCTTC. Protein: CASRDHYGYTF. The genes are TRBV28 and TRBJ1-2; D unclear. This CDR3 has 11 residues. Germline V gene sequence: CDR1 MDHEN, CDR2 SYDVKM. Trimming took off 6 bases at V and 3 bases at J, with 5 bases between the two ends.